These 31 T cell receptor beta chains share one sample of origin, sequenced in a study of blood T cell repertoires in COVID-19. The repertoire was sequenced with immunoSEQ multiplex PCR; TCRdb's copy has only in-frame clones and lacks some. The data show roughly 220,000 clones, roughly 85% seen once. Sequencing was done on a sample of peripheral blood. The receptors originated from a man aged 25 to 40 who had recovered from COVID-19.

This clone appeared once. The chain's CDR3 is CASSPPWGGAGNQPQHF. CDR3 in DNA: TGTGCCAGTAGCCCTCCCTGGGGGGGCGCGGGCAATCAGCCCCAGCATTTT. The chain recombines TRBV19 with TRBJ1-5, with D possibly being TRBD1 (6 bases). The CDR3 length is 17 residues. V was pared by 6 bases and J by 2 bases, with 20 bases between. CDR1 is LNHDA, CDR2 SQIVND, per germline (reference sequence).

Turning to this clone: Other DNA sequences in the same sample also yield this CDR3. The V gene is TRBV7-2, the J gene TRBJ1-1; TRBD1 is a possible D gene (5 bases). The CDR3 has 14 amino acids. Germline loops: CDR1 SGHTA, CDR2 FQGNSA. The V and J ends lost 3 bases and 4 bases respectively, with 12 bases between them. Here the CDR3 DNA reads TGTGCCAGCAGCTTCCGCACGGGGGGCACTGAAGCTTTCTTT. This sequence encodes CASSFRTGGTEAFF.

The chain couples TRBV18 to TRBJ1-2; D remains ambiguous. CDR3 length: 12 amino acids. V gave up 4 bases and J gave up 6 bases, with 9 bases separating them. Germline V gene data show CDR1 as KGHSH and CDR2 as LQKENI. The DNA for the CDR3 is TGTGCCAGCTCACGAGTAGAAAATGGCTACACCTTC. It encodes CASSRVENGYTF.

The gene calls are TRBV29-1 and TRBJ1-2; D gene uncertain. The CDR3 is 11 residues long. Germline CDR1 and CDR2: SQVTM and ANQGSEA. Trimming removed 8 bases at V and 8 bases at J, with 15 bases between. CDR3 nucleotides: TGCAGCTCCGCTATCAGCGGGGGCTACACCTTC. Translating it yields CSSAISGGYTF.

The chain joins TRBV19 to TRBJ2-5, with 8 bases matching TRBD2. CDR3 length: 16 amino acids. After removal of 5 bases from V and 4 bases from J, the junction contained 12 bases not matched to a gene. Germline CDR1 is LNHDA and CDR2 is SQIVND (reference sequence). The CDR3 here is CASSSSPGGRTETQYF. CDR3 DNA: TGTGCCAGTAGTTCCTCCCCGGGGGGGCGGACAGAGACCCAGTACTTC.

The chain couples TRBV7-6 to TRBJ1-6; 7 bases are a match to TRBD1. V shed 5 bases and J 8 bases; nucleotides not matched to a gene: 6. CDR1 and CDR2 (germline): SGHVS, FNYEAQ. The CDR3 is made up of 14 amino acids. CDR3 in DNA: TGTGCCAGCAGCCGACAGGGAGAGGATTCACCCCTCCACTTT. It translates to CASSRQGEDSPLHF.

This clone has only a few counts. The chain combines TRBV6-5 with TRBJ2-7, with 9 bases lining up with TRBD1. CDR1 and CDR2 from the germline V gene are MNHEY and SVGAGI. The CDR3 has 14 amino acids. V lost 8 bases to trimming and J lost 2 bases; unmatched junction nucleotides: 7. DNA of the CDR3: TGTGCCAGCCGCCATGGGACAGGGACCTACGAGCAGTACTTC. Translating it yields CASRHGTGTYEQYF.

The gene calls are TRBV5-1 and TRBJ1-4; 7 bases align to TRBD1. The V gene's germline CDR1 is SGHRS and CDR2 YFSETQ. This CDR3 contains 14 residues. Germline trimming cut 4 bases from V and 3 bases from J; bases unmatched to any gene: 3. The CDR3, as DNA: TGCGCCAGCAGCCCAGGGGGGTCTAATGAAAAACTGTTTTTT. As protein: CASSPGGSNEKLFF.

The chain combines TRBV7-6 with TRBJ1-1; D remains ambiguous. V was clipped by 0 bases and J by 1 base, with 3 bases between them. The CDR3 covers 13 residues. Germline V gene sequence: CDR1 SGHVS, CDR2 FNYEAQ. CDR3 sequence: CASSLARNTEAFF. The CDR3 nucleotides are TGTGCCAGCAGCTTAGCGCGGAACACTGAAGCTTTCTTT. The complete variable domain, with remaining parts taken from reference TRBV7-6 and TRBJ1-1, reads GAGVSQSPRYKVTKRGQDVALRCDPISGHVSLYWYRQALGQGPEFLTYFNYEAQQDKSGLPNDRFSAERPEGSISTLTIQRTEQRDSAMYRCASSLARNTEAFFGQGTRLTVV.

A few counts support this clone. The rearrangement uses TRBV10-3 and TRBJ2-2; 10 nucleotides align to TRBD1. J gave up 0 bases and V 10 bases, and 2 bases lay outside the gene matches. CDR3 size: 14 residues. Germline V gives CDR1 ENHRY, CDR2 SYGVKD. The CDR3 DNA reads as TGTGCCACGGGACAGGGGCCGAACACCGGGGAGCTGTTTTTT. It translates to CATGQGPNTGELFF.

This clone was counted between two and nine times. This chain uses TRBV19 with TRBJ2-1, with D tentatively TRBD2 (6 bases). Trimming took off 7 bases at V and 0 bases at J, with 13 bases between the two ends. CDR3 length: 15 amino acids. Germline loops: CDR1 LNHDA, CDR2 SQIVND (reference sequence). CDR3 sequence reads: CASTSAGSSYNEQFF. In nucleotides, the CDR3 is TGTGCCAGTACGTCCGCGGGAAGCTCCTACAATGAGCAGTTCTTC. The complete variable domain, with remaining parts taken from reference TRBV19 and TRBJ2-1, reads DGGITQSPKYLFRKEGQNVTLSCEQNLNHDAMYWYRQDPGQGLRLIYYSQIVNDFQKGDIAEGYSVSREKKESFPLTVTSAQKNPTAFYLCASTSAGSSYNEQFFGPGTRLTVL.

This clone was seen once. V and J are TRBV19 and TRBJ1-1; a weak D match, TRBD1 (5 bases). This CDR3 is built from 14 residues. V dropped 4 bases and J dropped 4 bases, with 13 bases sitting between them. CDR1 LNHDA and CDR2 SQIVND come from the germline V gene (reference sequence). As DNA, the CDR3 is TGTGCCAGTAGTAAGAATCCTACAGGCACTGAAGCTTTCTTT. Its protein is CASSKNPTGTEAFF.

The rearrangement joins TRBV5-8 to TRBJ1-2; a possible D gene is TRBD1 (6 bases). The CDR3 covers 15 residues. V lost 4 bases and J lost 0, with 13 bases in between. Per germline, CDR1 SGHTS and CDR2 YDEGEE. The CDR3 protein is CASSDGQSSNYGYTF. CDR3 sequence (DNA): TGTGCCAGCAGCGACGGACAGAGCTCTAACTATGGCTACACCTTC.

The V call is TRBV9, the J call TRBJ1-6; D not resolved. Germline-derived CDR1 and CDR2 are SGDLS and YYNGEE. The CDR3 runs 15 residues. The V end was cut by 1 base, the J end by 7 bases, with 12 bases between. Here the CDR3 reads CASSVKRRPNSPLHF. DNA of the CDR3: TGTGCCAGCAGCGTAAAGCGACGACCGAATTCACCCCTCCACTTT.

The chain links TRBV11-2 to TRBJ1-5; D gene uncertain. Germline loops: CDR1 SGHAT, CDR2 FQNNGV. The CDR3 covers 12 residues. Trimming removed 4 bases from V and 3 bases from J, with 4 bases in between. The CDR3 sequence: CASSSNNQPQHF. The CDR3 DNA reads TGTGCCAGCAGCTCCAACAATCAGCCCCAGCATTTT.

The chain uses TRBV6-1 and TRBJ1-3; D remains unclear. The germline gives CDR1 MNHNS, CDR2 SASEGT. The V and J ends lost 2 bases and 0 bases respectively, with 8 bases between them. CDR3 length equals 15 residues. CDR3 loop: CASSEHGLSGNTIYF. The CDR3 nucleotides are TGTGCCAGCAGTGAACACGGTCTCTCTGGAAACACCATATATTTT.

The rearrangement links TRBV6-5 to TRBJ1-1; D uncertain. The CDR3 is made up of 15 amino acids. The germline CDR1 and CDR2 sequences are MNHEY and SVGAGI. The germline V and J ends were trimmed by 0 bases and 1 base, with 9 bases remaining between them. CDR3 sequence (DNA): TGTGCCAGCAGTTACTCGCGAGGGTGGAACACTGAAGCTTTCTTT. It specifies CASSYSRGWNTEAFF.

The V call is TRBV21-1, the J call TRBJ2-1; no DNA check was done on the table's D call, TRBD2. TRBV21-1 is listed as a pseudogene. This CDR3 has 16 amino acids. CDR3 coding DNA: TGTGCCAGCCGATCAACCGGACTAGCGGGGATCGATGAGCAGTTCTTC. Amino acid sequence: CASRSTGLAGIDEQFF.

The chain has TRBV6-1 and TRBJ1-4, with D perhaps matching TRBD1 (5 bases). V was cut by 3 bases and J by 4 bases, with 9 bases left in between. The CDR3 covers 14 residues. Germline CDR1 is MNHNS and CDR2 is SASEGT. CDR3 in amino acids: CASSDLGGNEKLFF. The CDR3, as DNA: TGTGCCAGCAGTGACCTGGGGGGTAATGAAAAACTGTTTTTT.

The V gene is TRBV12-1, the J gene TRBJ2-5; the listed D gene, TRBD2, was not tested against the DNA. TRBV12-1 is a pseudogene locus. The CDR3 extends over 16 amino acids. Written as DNA, the CDR3 is TGTGCCAGCAGCCCGACCCTCATGACGGGGGGAGAGACCCAGTACTTC. Protein sequence: CASSPTLMTGGETQYF.

In regard to this clone: Mismatch with germline at one junction end may stem from a read error. V usage is TRBV4-1 and J usage is TRBJ1-2; TRBD1 might be the D (6 bases). This CDR3 spans 14 amino acids. Germline CDR1 MGHRA, CDR2 YSYEKL. The CDR3 here is CASSQHREGGALAF. In DNA form, the CDR3 reads TGCGCCAGCAGCCAACATCGGGAAGGGGGAGCTTTGGCCTTC.

The V gene is TRBV9, the J gene TRBJ2-5; perhaps TRBD2 as D (6 bases). Germline lookup yields CDR1 SGDLS and CDR2 YYNGEE. The CDR3 spans 14 residues. Trimming took 4 bases from V and 1 from J, leaving 11 bases between them. The CDR3 nucleotides read TGTGCCAGCAGCCCAGGGACTCTCCAAGAGACCCAGTACTTC. This encodes CASSPGTLQETQYF.

V is TRBV18 and J is TRBJ2-5, with 8 nucleotides matching TRBD2. Looked up from germline, CDR1 is KGHSH and CDR2 is LQKENI. Trimming took 3 bases from V and 5 from J; bases not matched to a gene: 8. This CDR3 comprises 15 residues. In nucleotides, the CDR3 is TGTGCCAGCTCACCTCCGGGACTAGGGAGGGAGACCCAGTACTTC. Residues: CASSPPGLGRETQYF.

The genes are TRBV19 and TRBJ1-2; TRBD1 is a possible D gene (5 bases). The V end was cut by 5 bases, the J end by 2 bases, with 12 bases between. CDR1 and CDR2 (germline): LNHDA, SQIVND (reference sequence). CDR3 length: 14 residues. The CDR3 sequence: CASSRQTVNYGYTF. Written as DNA, the CDR3 is TGTGCCAGTAGTCGACAGACAGTGAACTATGGCTACACCTTC.

The chain employs TRBV5-1 and TRBJ2-3, with a weak D call TRBD2 (6 bases). V lost 0 bases, J lost 6 bases, and 14 bases lay in between. There are 15 residues in the CDR3. Germline CDR1 is SGHRS and CDR2 is YFSETQ. CDR3 protein: CASSLEASVGDTQYF. The DNA for the CDR3 is TGCGCCAGCAGCTTGGAAGCTAGCGTGGGGGATACGCAGTATTTT.

The chain links TRBV7-6 to TRBJ1-4; D gene ambiguous. V lost 1 base, J lost 3 bases, and 12 bases lay in between. From germline, CDR1 is SGHVS and CDR2 FNYEAQ. CDR3 length: 16 amino acids. The CDR3 loop reads CASSLGAFFANEKLFF. The CDR3 coding sequence is TGTGCCAGCAGCTTAGGGGCATTTTTTGCTAATGAAAAACTGTTTTTT.

This clone was seen a few times. The rearrangement uses TRBV30 and TRBJ2-1; D remains ambiguous. Germline V gene data show CDR1 as GTSNPN and CDR2 as SVGIG (reference sequence). The CDR3 consists of 13 residues. Trimming left V 3 bases short and J 0 bases short, with 6 bases between. CDR3 residues: CAWSLSSYNEQFF. CDR3 nucleotides: TGTGCCTGGAGCCTGAGCTCCTACAATGAGCAGTTCTTC.

The genes are TRBV7-9 and TRBJ1-1; D might be TRBD1 (5 bases). Trimming took off 5 bases at V and 2 bases at J, with 12 bases between the two ends. In germline, CDR1 is SEHNR, CDR2 FQNEAQ (reference sequence). This CDR3 comprises 14 residues. CDR3 protein: CASSQTRDNTEAFF. CDR3 bases: TGTGCCAGCAGCCAGACCAGGGATAACACTGAAGCTTTCTTT.

The chain carries TRBV7-2 and TRBJ2-5; tentative D call: TRBD1 (6 bases). This CDR3 spans 13 amino acids. The V and J ends lost 7 bases and 7 bases respectively, with 16 bases between them. Germline V gene data show CDR1 as SGHTA and CDR2 as FQGNSA. The CDR3 here is CASNIGGQGTQYF. CDR3 sequence (DNA): TGTGCCAGCAACATAGGGGGTCAGGGGACCCAGTACTTC. Together with reference TRBV7-2 and TRBJ2-5, the CDR3 gives the full variable domain: GAGVSQSPSNKVTEKGKDVELRCDPISGHTALYWYRQSLGQGLEFLIYFQGNSAPDKSGLPSDRFSAERTGGSVSTLTIQRTQQEDSAVYLCASNIGGQGTQYFGPGTRLLVL.

The chain has TRBV5-6 and TRBJ2-7; possible D gene TRBD2, 6 bases. The CDR3 contains 14 residues. V was pared by 6 bases and J by 6 bases, with 19 bases between. CDR1 is SGHDT, CDR2 YYEEEE, per germline. For the CDR3, the DNA is TGTGCCAGCAACCCAGCGGGCGTTCCCGGCGAGCAGTACTTC. It specifies CASNPAGVPGEQYF.

In this sample, this clone turned up once. This chain uses TRBV6-2 or TRBV6-3 with TRBJ2-5; D gene unclear. Trimming took off 6 bases at V and 4 bases at J, with 9 bases between the two ends. Germline assignment: CDR1 MNHEY and CDR2 SVGEGT. This CDR3 comprises 12 residues. CDR3 sequence reads: CASSKSGETQYF. In DNA form, the CDR3 reads TGTGCCAGCAGCAAGTCCGGAGAGACCCAGTACTTC.